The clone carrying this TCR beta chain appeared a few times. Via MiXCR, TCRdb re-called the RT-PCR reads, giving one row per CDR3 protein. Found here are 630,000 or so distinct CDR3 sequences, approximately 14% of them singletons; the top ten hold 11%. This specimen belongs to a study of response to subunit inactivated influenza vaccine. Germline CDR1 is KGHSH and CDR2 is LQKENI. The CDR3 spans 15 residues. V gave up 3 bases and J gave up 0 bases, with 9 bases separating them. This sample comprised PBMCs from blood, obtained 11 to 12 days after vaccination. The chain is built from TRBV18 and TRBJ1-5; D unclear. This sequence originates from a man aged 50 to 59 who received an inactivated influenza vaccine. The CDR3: CASSPMGYSNQPQHF. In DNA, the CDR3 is TGTGCCAGCTCACCGATGGGGTATAGCAATCAGCCCCAGCATTTT.